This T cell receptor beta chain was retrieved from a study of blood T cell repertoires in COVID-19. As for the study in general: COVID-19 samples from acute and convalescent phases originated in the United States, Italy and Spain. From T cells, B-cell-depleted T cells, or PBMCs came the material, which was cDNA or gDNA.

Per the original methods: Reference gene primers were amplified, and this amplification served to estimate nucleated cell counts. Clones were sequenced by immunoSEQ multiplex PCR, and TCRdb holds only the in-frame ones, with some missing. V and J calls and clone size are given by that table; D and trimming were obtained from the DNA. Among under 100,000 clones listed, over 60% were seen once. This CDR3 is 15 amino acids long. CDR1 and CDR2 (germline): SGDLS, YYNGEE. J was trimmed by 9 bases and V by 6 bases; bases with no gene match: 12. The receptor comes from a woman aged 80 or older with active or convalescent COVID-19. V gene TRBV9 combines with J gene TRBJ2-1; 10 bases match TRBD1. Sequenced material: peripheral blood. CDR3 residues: CASTIGQGGFAEQFF. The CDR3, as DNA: TGTGCCAGCACCATCGGACAGGGGGGGTTCGCTGAGCAGTTCTTC.